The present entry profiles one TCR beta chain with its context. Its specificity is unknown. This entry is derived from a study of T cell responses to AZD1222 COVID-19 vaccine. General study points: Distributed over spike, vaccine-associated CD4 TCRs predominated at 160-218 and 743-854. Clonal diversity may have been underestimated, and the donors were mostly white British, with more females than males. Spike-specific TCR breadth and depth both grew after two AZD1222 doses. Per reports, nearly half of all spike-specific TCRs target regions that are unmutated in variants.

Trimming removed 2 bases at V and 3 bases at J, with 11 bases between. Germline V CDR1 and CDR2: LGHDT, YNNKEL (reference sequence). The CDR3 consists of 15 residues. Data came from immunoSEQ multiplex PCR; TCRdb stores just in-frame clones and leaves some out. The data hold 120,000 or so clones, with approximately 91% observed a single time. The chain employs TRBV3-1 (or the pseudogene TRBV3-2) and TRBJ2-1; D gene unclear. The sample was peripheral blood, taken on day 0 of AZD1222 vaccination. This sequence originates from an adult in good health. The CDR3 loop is CASSQRTHNYNEQFF. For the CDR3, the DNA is TGTGCCAGCAGCCAAAGGACGCATAACTACAATGAGCAGTTCTTC.